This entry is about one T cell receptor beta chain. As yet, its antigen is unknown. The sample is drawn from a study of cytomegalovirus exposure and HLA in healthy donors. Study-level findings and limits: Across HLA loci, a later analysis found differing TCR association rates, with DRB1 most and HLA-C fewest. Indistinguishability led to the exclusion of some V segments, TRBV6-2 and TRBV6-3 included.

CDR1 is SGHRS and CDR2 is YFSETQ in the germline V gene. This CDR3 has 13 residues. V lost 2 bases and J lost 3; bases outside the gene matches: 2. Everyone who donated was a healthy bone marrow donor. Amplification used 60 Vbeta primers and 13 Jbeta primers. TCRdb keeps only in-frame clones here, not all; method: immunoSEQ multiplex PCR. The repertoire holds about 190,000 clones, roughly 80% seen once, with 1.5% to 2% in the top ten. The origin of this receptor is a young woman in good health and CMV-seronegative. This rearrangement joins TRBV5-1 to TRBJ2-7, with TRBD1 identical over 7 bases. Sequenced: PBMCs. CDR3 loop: CASSLQGIYEQYF. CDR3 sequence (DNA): TGCGCCAGCAGCTTACAGGGGATCTACGAGCAGTACTTC.